This T cell receptor beta chain originates from a study of blood T cells in healthy people across ages. Notes on the study in general: With age, beta diversity per million T cells declined roughly linearly, significantly by 30 to 40. Unsorted PBMC input precluded a conclusive naive versus antigen-experienced comparison.

Turning to this clonotype: Its matching antigen is unknown.

Caucasian, healthy and from Russia, the donors were aged between about 6 and 90. Using a J-beta primer mix together with a sample-barcoded 5' primer, a second PCR was run for about 6 to 12 cycles. TCRdb recomputed calls from the 5' RACE reads with MiXCR, one row per CDR3 protein. The repertoire holds approximately 2,000,000 distinct CDR3 sequences, with about two fifths as singletons. Germline V gene data show CDR1 as SGHRS and CDR2 as YFSETQ. This CDR3 region has 16 residues. V dropped 4 bases and J dropped 2; count of bases not matched to a gene: 9. The J gene is TRBJ2-1, the V gene TRBV5-1, with 7 positions matching TRBD1. The source is a human donor in good health. The sequencing input was blood. The CDR3 reads CASSPQGFIPYNEQFF. Written as DNA, the CDR3 is TGCGCCAGCAGCCCACAGGGGTTTATACCCTACAATGAGCAGTTCTTC. Full variable domain (outside the CDR3, taken from reference TRBV5-1 and TRBJ2-1): KAGVTQTPRYLIKTRGQQVTLSCSPISGHRSVSWYQQTPGQGLQFLFEYFSETQRNKGNFPGRFSGRQFSNSRSEMNVSTLELGDSALYLCASSPQGFIPYNEQFFGPGTRLTVL.